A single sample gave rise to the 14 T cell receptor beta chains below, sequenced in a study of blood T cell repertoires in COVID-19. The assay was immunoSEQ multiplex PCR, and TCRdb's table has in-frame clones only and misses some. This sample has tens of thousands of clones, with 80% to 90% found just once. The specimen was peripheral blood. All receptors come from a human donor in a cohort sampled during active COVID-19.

For the CDR3, the DNA is TGTGCCAGCAGCCAACCTCGGGGGGGGGTCTATGGCTACACCTTC. Encoded protein: CASSQPRGGVYGYTF. The chain couples TRBV3-1 (or the pseudogene TRBV3-2) to TRBJ1-2, with a tentative D call TRBD1 (5 bases). Deletions cut 2 bases from V and 4 bases from J, with 14 bases between. From germline, CDR1 is LGHDT and CDR2 YNNKEL (reference sequence). The CDR3 spans 15 residues.

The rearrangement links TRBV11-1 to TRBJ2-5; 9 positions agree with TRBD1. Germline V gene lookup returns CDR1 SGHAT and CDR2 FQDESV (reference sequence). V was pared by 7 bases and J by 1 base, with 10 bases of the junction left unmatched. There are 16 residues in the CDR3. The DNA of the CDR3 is TGTGCCAGCACGGAGGGACAGGGACCGGCCCAAGAGACCCAGTACTTC. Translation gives CASTEGQGPAQETQYF.

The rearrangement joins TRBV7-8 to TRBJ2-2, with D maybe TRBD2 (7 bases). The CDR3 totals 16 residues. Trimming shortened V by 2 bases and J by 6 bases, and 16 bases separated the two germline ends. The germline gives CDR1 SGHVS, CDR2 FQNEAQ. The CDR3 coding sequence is TGTGCCAGCAGCTTATATTTGGGGGGGGCCTCCGGGGAGCTGTTTTTT. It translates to CASSLYLGGASGELFF.

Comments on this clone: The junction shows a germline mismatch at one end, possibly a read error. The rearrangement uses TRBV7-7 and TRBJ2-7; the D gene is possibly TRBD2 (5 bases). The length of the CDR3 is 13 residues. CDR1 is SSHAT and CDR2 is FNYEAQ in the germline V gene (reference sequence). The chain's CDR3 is CASSLRAEGEQYF. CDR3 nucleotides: TGTGCTAGCAGCTTAAGGGCAGAGGGCGAGCAGTACTTC. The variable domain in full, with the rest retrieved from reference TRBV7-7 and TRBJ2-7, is GAGVSQSPRYKVTKRGQDVTLRCDPISSHATLYWYQQALGQGPEFLTYFNYEAQPDKSGLPSDRFSAERPEGSISTLTIQRTEQRDSAMYRCASSLRAEGEQYFGPGTRLTVT.

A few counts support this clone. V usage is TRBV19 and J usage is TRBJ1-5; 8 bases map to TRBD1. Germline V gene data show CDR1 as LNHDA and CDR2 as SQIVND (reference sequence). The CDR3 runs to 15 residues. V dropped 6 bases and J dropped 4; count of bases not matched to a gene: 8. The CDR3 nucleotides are TGTGCCAGTAGGGAGGGGACAGGTCTAAATCAGCCCCAGCATTTT. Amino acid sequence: CASREGTGLNQPQHF.

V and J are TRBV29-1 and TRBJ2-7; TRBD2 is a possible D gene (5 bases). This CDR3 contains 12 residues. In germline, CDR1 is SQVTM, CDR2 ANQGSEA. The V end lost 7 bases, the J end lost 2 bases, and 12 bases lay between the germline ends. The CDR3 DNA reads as TGCAGCGCAGGACCCGGGGCCTACGAGCAGTACTTC. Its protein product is CSAGPGAYEQYF.

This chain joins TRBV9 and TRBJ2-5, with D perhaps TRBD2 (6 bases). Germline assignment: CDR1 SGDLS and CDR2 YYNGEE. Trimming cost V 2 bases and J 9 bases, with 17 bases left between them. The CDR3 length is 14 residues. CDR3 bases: TGTGCCAGCAGCGTGGGCGGGACTGCTGAACCCCAGTACTTC. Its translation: CASSVGGTAEPQYF.

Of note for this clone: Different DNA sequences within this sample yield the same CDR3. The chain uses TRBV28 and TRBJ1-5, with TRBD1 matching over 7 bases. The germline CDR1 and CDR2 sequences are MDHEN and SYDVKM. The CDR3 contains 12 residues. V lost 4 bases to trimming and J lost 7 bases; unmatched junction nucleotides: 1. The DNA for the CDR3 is TGTGCCAGCAGTTCAGGGGGACAGCCCCAGCATTTT. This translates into CASSSGGQPQHF. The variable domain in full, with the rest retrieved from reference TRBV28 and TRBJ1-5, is DVKVTQSSRYLVKRTGEKVFLECVQDMDHENMFWYRQDPGLGLRLIYFSYDVKMKEKGDIPEGYSVSREKKERFSLILESASTNQTSMYLCASSSGGQPQHFGDGTRLSIL.

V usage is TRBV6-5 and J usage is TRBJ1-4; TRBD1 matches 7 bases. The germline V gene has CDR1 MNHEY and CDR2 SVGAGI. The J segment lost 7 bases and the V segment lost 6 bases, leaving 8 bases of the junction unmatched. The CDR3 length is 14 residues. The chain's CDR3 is CASSQQGLVEKLFF. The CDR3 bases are TGTGCCAGCAGCCAACAGGGGTTAGTTGAAAAACTGTTTTTT.

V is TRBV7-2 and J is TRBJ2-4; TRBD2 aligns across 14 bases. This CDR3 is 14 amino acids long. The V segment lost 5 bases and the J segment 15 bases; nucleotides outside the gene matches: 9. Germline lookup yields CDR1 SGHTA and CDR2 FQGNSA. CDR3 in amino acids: CASSQGLAGAPAYF. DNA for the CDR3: TGTGCCAGCAGCCAGGGACTAGCGGGGGCCCCCGCGTACTTC.

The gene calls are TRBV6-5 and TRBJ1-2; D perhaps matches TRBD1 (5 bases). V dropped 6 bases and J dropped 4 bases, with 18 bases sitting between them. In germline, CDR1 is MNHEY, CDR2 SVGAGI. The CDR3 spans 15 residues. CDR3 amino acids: CASRLSRTQGYGYTF. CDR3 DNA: TGTGCCAGCAGACTCTCCCGGACACAAGGCTATGGCTACACCTTC.

CDR3 in amino acids: CASSTAGGGKNIQYF. CDR3 bases: TGTGCCAGCAGCACCGCGGGGGGCGGCAAAAACATTCAGTACTTC. The rearrangement joins TRBV7-2 to TRBJ2-4; 8 bases line up with TRBD2. Germline V CDR1 and CDR2: SGHTA, FQGNSA. Trimming removed 5 bases from V and 3 bases from J; junction bases left unmatched: 6. There are 15 residues in the CDR3. The full variable domain, with the rest looked up from reference TRBV7-2 and TRBJ2-4, is GAGVSQSPSNKVTEKGKDVELRCDPISGHTALYWYRQSLGQGLEFLIYFQGNSAPDKSGLPSDRFSAERTGGSVSTLTIQRTQQEDSAVYLCASSTAGGGKNIQYFGAGTRLSVL.

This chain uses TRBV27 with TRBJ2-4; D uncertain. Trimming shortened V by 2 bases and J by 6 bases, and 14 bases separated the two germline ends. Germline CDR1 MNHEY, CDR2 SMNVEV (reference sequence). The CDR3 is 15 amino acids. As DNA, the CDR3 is TGTGCCAGCAGTTTAAGGCGTAGCCACCCAAACATTCAGTACTTC. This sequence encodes CASSLRRSHPNIQYF.

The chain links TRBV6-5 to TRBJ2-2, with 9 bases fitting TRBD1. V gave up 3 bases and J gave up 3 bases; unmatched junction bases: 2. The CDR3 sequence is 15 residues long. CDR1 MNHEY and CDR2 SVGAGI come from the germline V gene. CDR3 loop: CASSYDRGYTGELFF. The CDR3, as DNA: TGTGCCAGCAGTTATGACAGGGGGTACACCGGGGAGCTGTTTTTT.